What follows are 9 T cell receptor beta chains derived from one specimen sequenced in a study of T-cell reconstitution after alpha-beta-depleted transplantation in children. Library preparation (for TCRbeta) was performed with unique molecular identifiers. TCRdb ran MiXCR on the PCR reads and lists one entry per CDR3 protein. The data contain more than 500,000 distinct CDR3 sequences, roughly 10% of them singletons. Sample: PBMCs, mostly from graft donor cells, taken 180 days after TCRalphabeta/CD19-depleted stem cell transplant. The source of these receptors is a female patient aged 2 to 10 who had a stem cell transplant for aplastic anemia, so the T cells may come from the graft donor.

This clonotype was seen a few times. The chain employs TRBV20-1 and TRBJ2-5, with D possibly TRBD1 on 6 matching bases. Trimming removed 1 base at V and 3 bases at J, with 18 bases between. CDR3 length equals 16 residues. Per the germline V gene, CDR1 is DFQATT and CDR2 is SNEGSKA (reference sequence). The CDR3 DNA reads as TGCAGTGCTAGAGCATGGGGGCGCAAAGAGAAAGAGACCCAGTACTTC. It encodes CSARAWGRKEKETQYF.

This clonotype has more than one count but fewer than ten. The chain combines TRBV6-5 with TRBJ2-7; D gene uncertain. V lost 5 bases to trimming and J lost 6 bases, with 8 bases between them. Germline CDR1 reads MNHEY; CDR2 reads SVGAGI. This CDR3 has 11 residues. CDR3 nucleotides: TGTGCCAGCAGTAGCCTTCTCGAGCAGTACTTC. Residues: CASSSLLEQYF.

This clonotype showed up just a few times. CDR3: CASSYSPTGASDEQYF. Here the CDR3 DNA reads TGTGCCAGCAGTTACTCGCCGACGGGAGCATCCGACGAGCAGTACTTC. The chain recombines TRBV6-2 or TRBV6-3 with TRBJ2-7; TRBD2 might be the D (6 bases). Trimming removed 0 bases from V and 5 bases from J, with 17 bases in between. CDR3 length: 16 amino acids. Germline V gene sequence: CDR1 MNHEY, CDR2 SVGEGT.

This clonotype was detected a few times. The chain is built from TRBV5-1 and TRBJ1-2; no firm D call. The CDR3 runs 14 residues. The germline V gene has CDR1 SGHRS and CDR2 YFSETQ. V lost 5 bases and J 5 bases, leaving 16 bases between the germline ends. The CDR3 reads CASSPTGLVYGYTF. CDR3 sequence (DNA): TGCGCCAGCAGTCCTACGGGGTTAGTTTATGGCTACACCTTC.

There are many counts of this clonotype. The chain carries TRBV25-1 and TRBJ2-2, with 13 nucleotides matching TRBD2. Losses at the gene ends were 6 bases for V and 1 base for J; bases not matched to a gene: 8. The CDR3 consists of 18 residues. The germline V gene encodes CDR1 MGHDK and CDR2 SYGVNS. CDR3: CASSVLAGGPWNTGELFF. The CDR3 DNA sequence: TGTGCCAGCAGCGTACTAGCGGGAGGGCCGTGGAACACCGGGGAGCTGTTTTTT.

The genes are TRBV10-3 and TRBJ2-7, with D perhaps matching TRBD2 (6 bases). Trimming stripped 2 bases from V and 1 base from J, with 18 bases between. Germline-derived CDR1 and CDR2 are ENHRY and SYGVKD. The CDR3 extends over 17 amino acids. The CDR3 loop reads CAISEDRTSLRSYEQYF. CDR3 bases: TGTGCCATCAGTGAGGACCGAACTAGCTTAAGGTCCTACGAGCAGTACTTC.

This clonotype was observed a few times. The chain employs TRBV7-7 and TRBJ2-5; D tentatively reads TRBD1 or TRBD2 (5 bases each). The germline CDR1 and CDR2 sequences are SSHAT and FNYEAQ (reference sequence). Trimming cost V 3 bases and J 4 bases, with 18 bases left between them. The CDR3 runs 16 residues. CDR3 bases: TGTGCCAGCAGCTTCCTCCCGGGACGGTGGGGAGAGACCCAGTACTTC. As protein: CASSFLPGRWGETQYF.

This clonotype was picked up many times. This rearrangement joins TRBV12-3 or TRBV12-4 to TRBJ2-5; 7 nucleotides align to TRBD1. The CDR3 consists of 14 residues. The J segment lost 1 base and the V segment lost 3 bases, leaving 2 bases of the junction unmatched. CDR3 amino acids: CASSFRQGQETQYF. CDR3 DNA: TGTGCCAGCAGTTTTCGACAGGGCCAAGAGACCCAGTACTTC.

CDR3 loop: CASSPPRGSNTEAFF. CDR3 in DNA: TGTGCCAGCTCACCCCCGAGGGGGTCGAACACTGAAGCTTTCTTT. The V call is TRBV18, the J call TRBJ1-1; D perhaps matches TRBD1 (6 bases). Trimming took 3 bases from V and 1 from J, leaving 12 bases between them. Germline values: CDR1 KGHSH, CDR2 LQKENI. This CDR3 region has 15 residues.